This TCR beta chain emerged from a study of cytomegalovirus exposure and HLA in healthy donors. Study-wide findings and caveats: Confirmation was obtained in vitro that a few CMV-associated chains are specific for CMV antigens. Clusters of TCRs from the first cohort tended to co-occur in the 120 or so validation repertoires (as a later analysis found).

The method was immunoSEQ multiplex PCR; TCRdb's version includes in-frame clones alone and lacks a portion of them. The sample has more than 250,000 clones, roughly 88% seen once. The ends were cut back, 1 base at V and 5 bases at J, with 5 bases in the middle. The germline V gene encodes CDR1 GTSNPN and CDR2 SVGIG (reference sequence). The CDR3 extends over 11 amino acids. The sample holds one count of this clone. Its cognate antigen is unknown. Other nucleotide sequences from this sample produce the same CDR3. Sequencing was performed on PBMCs. V gene TRBV30 combines with J gene TRBJ2-5; the D gene is possibly TRBD2 (5 bases). The TCR originated in a woman between 18 and 30 years old in good health and CMV-seronegative. The CDR3 DNA reads as TGTGCCTGGAGTGCGGGGGAGACCCAGTACTTC. This sequence encodes CAWSAGETQYF.